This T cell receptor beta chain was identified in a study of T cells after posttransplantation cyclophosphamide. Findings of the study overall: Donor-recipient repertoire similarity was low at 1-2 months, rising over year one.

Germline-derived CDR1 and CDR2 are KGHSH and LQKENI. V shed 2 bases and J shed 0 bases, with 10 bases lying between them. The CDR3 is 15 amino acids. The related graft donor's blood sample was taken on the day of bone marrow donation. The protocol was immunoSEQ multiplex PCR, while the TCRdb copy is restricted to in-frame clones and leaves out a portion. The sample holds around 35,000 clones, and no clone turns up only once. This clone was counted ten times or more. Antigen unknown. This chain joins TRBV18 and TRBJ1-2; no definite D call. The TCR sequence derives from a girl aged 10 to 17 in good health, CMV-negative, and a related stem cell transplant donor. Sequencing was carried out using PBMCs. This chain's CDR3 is CASSPLADSNYGYTF. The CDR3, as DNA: TGTGCCAGCTCACCATTGGCAGACTCTAACTATGGCTACACCTTC.